The rows below give T cell receptor beta chains drawn from one sample of a study of blood T cell repertoires in COVID-19. Data came from immunoSEQ multiplex PCR; TCRdb stores just in-frame clones and leaves some out. The sample consists of around 380,000 clones, more than 65% of them appearing once. Sequences were obtained from peripheral blood. The receptors here all came from a human donor with acute or convalescent COVID-19. The donor label of this sample is uncertain. Each CDR3 is given with its conserved first and last residue.

j_gene	v_gene	CDR3aa
TRBJ2-1	TRBV4-1	CASSQDRTVAANEQFF
TRBJ2-2	TRBV3-1/TRBV3-2	CASSQSFGTGTGELFF
TRBJ2-1	TRBV6-5	CGNYSSYNEQFF
TRBJ2-1	TRBV3-1/TRBV3-2	CASSPVTSGGGNEQFF
TRBJ1-2	TRBV28	CASSLGRTDGYTF
TRBJ1-1	TRBV27	CASSPTQGTEAFF
TRBJ2-1	TRBV18	CASSSQRQGVDEQFF
TRBJ1-5	TRBV6-5	CASSYTPRQPQHF
TRBJ1-1	TRBV10-2	CASKAQGVTEAFF
TRBJ1-1	TRBV29-1	CSVERPPGAFF
TRBJ1-1	TRBV5-1	CASSSEQGNTEAFF
TRBJ2-5	TRBV6-5	CASSHGSGETQYF
TRBJ2-7	TRBV12-2	CASRSVEVRDGRARAYEQYF
TRBJ2-3	TRBV10-2	CASSNSGRRSTQYF
TRBJ1-1	TRBV3-1/TRBV3-2	CASSLRRGRSEAFF
TRBJ1-2	TRBV3-1/TRBV3-2	CASSQRWTGISNYGYTF
TRBJ2-2	TRBV5-6	CASRQLGQAGELFF
TRBJ1-5	TRBV19	CASSTPGQYNQPQHF
TRBJ1-1	TRBV30	CAWRYGGTGGATFF
TRBJ1-2	TRBV19	CASSRAGQQINYGYTF
TRBJ2-7	TRBV10-1	CASSESTGSFEQYF
TRBJ2-7	TRBV28	CASHAGATVLYEQYF
TRBJ1-1	TRBV6-1	CASSEERRRTEAFF
TRBJ1-2	TRBV11-2	CASSPPDRGYGYTF
TRBJ1-5	TRBV19	CASSIPYFREVGNQPQHF
TRBJ2-1	TRBV5-8	CASSLGDKYNEQFF
TRBJ2-7	TRBV3-1/TRBV3-2	CASSGRVGSTYEQYF
TRBJ2-2	TRBV7-6	CASSSRVTGELFF
TRBJ1-5	TRBV19	CASSIEGQTNQPQHF
TRBJ2-6	TRBV29-1	CSVKSSGANVLTF
TRBJ2-1	TRBV2	CASSELGGGPYNEQFF
TRBJ2-2	TRBV7-7	CASSRTGTSGRITGELFF
TRBJ1-5	TRBV6-5	CASGRFDQPQHF
TRBJ1-1	TRBV7-6	CASSLVLGSEAFF
TRBJ1-5	TRBV19	CASSSPRADQPQHF
TRBJ1-2	TRBV18	CASSRTGAVANYGYTF
TRBJ1-6	TRBV7-2	CASSFSGTGDPPLHF
TRBJ2-7	TRBV29-1	CSVGRLAGYEQYF
TRBJ2-3	TRBV19	CASSMSGTDTQYF
TRBJ1-3	TRBV4-2	CASSQVSGQGTSGNTIYF